The rows below give T cell receptor beta chains drawn from one sample of a study of T cells after yellow fever vaccination. TCRdb re-called the 5' RACE reads with MiXCR, one entry per CDR3 protein. This sample has hundreds of thousands of distinct CDR3 sequences, with about 3.5% found just once. Sequences were derived from PBMCs, sampled on the day of the yellow fever booster vaccination. These receptors all stem from a man between 18 and 35 years old who received the YFV17D yellow fever vaccine. CDR3s include the opening cysteine and the closing phenylalanine or tryptophan. D genes are given only for firm matches. Not all rows give a size; the values are once, few, many and, for expanded clones, a class.

15	TRBV3-1	-	-	TRBJ1-2	TGTGCCAGCAGCCAAGTTCCAGGGGCTAGCTATGGCTACACCTTC	CASSQVPGASYGYTF
16	TRBV12-3/TRBV12-4	TRBD2	few	TRBJ2-5	TGTGCCAGCAGTTTAGTAACGGGAGGGGCTGAAGAGACCCAGTACTTC	CASSLVTGGAEETQYF
13	TRBV30	-	few	TRBJ1-5	TGTGCCTGGAGTTTCGACCCTGGGGGAGCCCAGCATTTT	CAWSFDPGGAQHF
15	TRBV27	TRBD1	-	TRBJ1-5	TGTGCCAGCAGTTTTACAGGGGAGAGCAATCAGCCCCAGCATTTT	CASSFTGESNQPQHF
15	TRBV5-1	-	-	TRBJ1-4	TGCGCCAGCACCCCTCGCGGGGGACCTAATGAAAAACTGTTTTTT	CASTPRGGPNEKLFF
15	TRBV6-1	-	-	TRBJ2-6	TGTGCCAGTAACAGGGTTAGGGCTGGGGCCAACGTCCTGACTTTC	CASNRVRAGANVLTF
13	TRBV5-4	-	-	TRBJ2-7	TGTGCCAGCAGCCCGAACGGGGAGAGTTGGCAGTACTTC	CASSPNGESWQYF
11	TRBV20-1	-	-	TRBJ1-4	TGCAGTGCTAATTTGGGTGAAAAACTGTTTTTT	CSANLGEKLFF
11	TRBV5-1	-	many	TRBJ2-5	TGCGCCAGCAGCGTAGAAGAGACCCAGTACTTC	CASSVEETQYF
17	TRBV10-3	-	-	TRBJ2-5	TGTGCCATCAGTGCCGGTCGGGGGGGCGGGGACAGAGAGACCCAGTACTTC	CAISAGRGGGDRETQYF
14	TRBV27	-	many	TRBJ2-2	TGTGCCAGCGGCTACTCCGACAGAACCGGGGAGCTGTTTTTT	CASGYSDRTGELFF
13	TRBV7-2	TRBD1	few	TRBJ1-3	TGTGCCAGCAGCACCAGGGGGCAAAACACCATATATTTT	CASSTRGQNTIYF
17	TRBV15	-	few	TRBJ2-5	TGTGCCACCAGCAGACAAAGGGGGGGCCCGGGTAGAGAGACCCAGTACTTC	CATSRQRGGPGRETQYF
15	TRBV29-1	-	few	TRBJ2-5	TGCAGCGTTGGTTTTCTAGCCGGAGTCGCGGAGACCCAGTACTTC	CSVGFLAGVAETQYF
15	TRBV5-4	-	many	TRBJ2-1	TGTGCCAGCAGCTTGGAGACTCAGCCCTACAATGAGCAGTTCTTC	CASSLETQPYNEQFF
12	TRBV29-1	-	many	TRBJ2-7	TGCAGCGTTGGCCGGTCCGCCTACGAGCAGTACTTC	CSVGRSAYEQYF
16	TRBV11-2	TRBD2	many	TRBJ2-2	TGTGCCAGCAGCTTATTAGCGGGGGTTTACACCGGGGAGCTGTTTTTT	CASSLLAGVYTGELFF
17	TRBV7-8	-	many	TRBJ2-2	TGTGCCAGCAGCCAGCGGGAAGGGGGCCGGTACACCGGGGAGCTGTTTTTT	CASSQREGGRYTGELFF
12	TRBV20-1	-	few	TRBJ1-1	TGCAGTGCTAGAGATCGAAGCCTTGAAGCTTTCTTT	CSARDRSLEAFF
15	TRBV10-3	-	many	TRBJ2-5	TGTGCCATCAGTGAGTCTTCAGGGGCCCAAGAGACCCAGTACTTC	CAISESSGAQETQYF
15	TRBV7-2	TRBD2	many	TRBJ2-1	TGTGCCAGCAGCCCGACTAGCGGGAGATACAATGAGCAGTTCTTC	CASSPTSGRYNEQFF
14	TRBV20-1	-	many	TRBJ2-3	TGCAGTCCAGCTAATCCAGGGAGGACAGATACGCAGTATTTT	CSPANPGRTDTQYF
16	TRBV19	TRBD2	few	TRBJ2-5	TGTGCCAGTAGTTCAGAGACTAGCGGGGGGTCTCCGACCCAGTACTTC	CASSSETSGGSPTQYF
14	TRBV2	TRBD1	-	TRBJ2-4	TGTGCCAGCAGGGCGGACAGGGTTATCGCCATTCAGTACTTC	CASRADRVIAIQYF
13	TRBV20-1	-	-	TRBJ2-7	TGCAGTGCTAGTAGGGACCCCGCCTACGAGCAGTACTTC	CSASRDPAYEQYF
18	TRBV7-8	TRBD1	-	TRBJ2-4	TGTGCCAGCAGCTTAGCCCGACAGGGTGGCATAGCCAAAAACATTCAGTACTTC	CASSLARQGGIAKNIQYF
13	TRBV7-2	-	many	TRBJ1-6	TGTGCCAGCAGCCCACGACAGTATTCACCCCTCCACTTT	CASSPRQYSPLHF
15	TRBV20-1	-	many	TRBJ2-3	TGCAGTGCTAGAGACAGAGGGGGGAAGACAGATACGCAGTATTTT	CSARDRGGKTDTQYF
16	TRBV29-1	-	-	TRBJ2-3	TGCAGCGTTGAAGACGGGGCTAGCGTATTGACAGATACGCAGTATTTT	CSVEDGASVLTDTQYF
14	TRBV5-1	-	-	TRBJ1-5	TGCGCCAGCAGCTTTGGGGGGGTCAATCAGCCCCAGCATTTT	CASSFGGVNQPQHF
13	TRBV6-2/TRBV6-3	-	many	TRBJ2-7	TGTGCCAGCAGTTACTTCCCCGGTCTCGAGCAGTACTTC	CASSYFPGLEQYF
13	TRBV7-2	-	few	TRBJ2-2	TGTGCCAGCAGCTTAGCGCAGTCCGGGGAGCTGTTTTTT	CASSLAQSGELFF
17	TRBV27	TRBD1	few	TRBJ2-2	TGTGCCAGCAGTTTATCGTTGGGGACAGGGGTGGCCGGGGAGCTGTTTTTT	CASSLSLGTGVAGELFF
17	TRBV24-1	TRBD2	few	TRBJ2-2	TGTGCCACCAGGAGACTAGCGGGGGGACTGAACACCGGGGAGCTGTTTTTT	CATRRLAGGLNTGELFF
15	TRBV28	TRBD2	many	TRBJ2-1	TGTGCCAGCAGTTTCGGGCTAGCGGGGAACAATGAGCAGTTCTTC	CASSFGLAGNNEQFF
14	TRBV4-3	-	-	TRBJ2-3	TGCGCCAGCAGCCAAGGGGATCCGGCGGTTACGCAGTATTTT	CASSQGDPAVTQYF
15	TRBV4-2	TRBD1	many	TRBJ2-1	TGTGCCAGCAGCCACGCACAGGGGGCCCACAATGAGCAGTTCTTC	CASSHAQGAHNEQFF
12	TRBV29-1	TRBD1	many	TRBJ1-2	TGCAGCGCCGGGACAGGGGACTATGGCTACACCTTC	CSAGTGDYGYTF
17	TRBV23-1	TRBD1	-	TRBJ2-1	TGCGCCAGCAGTCAATATTTGTACCGGGACAGGGCCAATGAGCAGTTCTTC	CASSQYLYRDRANEQFF
15	TRBV6-5	TRBD2	few	TRBJ2-1	TGTGCCAGCAGTTACGAGGCGGGGGGGCGATATGAGCAGTTCTTC	CASSYEAGGRYEQFF
14	TRBV7-2	-	many	TRBJ2-2	TGTGCCAGCAGCTTAGCAGGGTACACCGGGGAGCTGTTTTTT	CASSLAGYTGELFF
13	TRBV29-1	TRBD1	-	TRBJ2-5	TGCAGCGTTGAGGGACAGGGGGTGAAGACCCAGTACTTC	CSVEGQGVKTQYF
14	TRBV5-1	-	few	TRBJ2-2	TGCGCCAGCAGCCCGGACATTCCGCCCGGGGAGCTGTTTTTT	CASSPDIPPGELFF
14	TRBV28	-	-	TRBJ1-5	TGTGCCAGCAGTTTAACGGGGGCGCGGCAGCCCCAGCATTTT	CASSLTGARQPQHF
13	TRBV10-1	-	-	TRBJ1-1	TGCGCCAGCAGTGATGGTCAGGGCAGGCGAGCTTTCTTT	CASSDGQGRRAFF
20	TRBV4-1	TRBD2	-	TRBJ2-3	TGCGCCAGCAGCCAAGAACCAGGGCTAGCGGGGGGGCGGGAAACAGATACGCAGTATTTT	CASSQEPGLAGGRETDTQYF
18	TRBV9	TRBD2	-	TRBJ2-7	TGTGCCAGCAGCGTAGGTGTGACTAGCGGGGACCATACCTACGAGCAGTACTTC	CASSVGVTSGDHTYEQYF
16	TRBV12-3/TRBV12-4	-	-	TRBJ1-4	TGTGCCAGCAGTTCGAGCGGCAGCAGTCAGGGTGAAAAACTGTTTTTT	CASSSSGSSQGEKLFF